This T cell receptor (beta chain) comes out of a study of CD8+ T cells in alopecia areata. Remarks on this clone: The junction does not match germline at one end; this may be a read error.

Reverse transcription of extracted RNA yielded cDNA, which provided the sequencing template. Profiled with immunoSEQ multiplex PCR; TCRdb holds only in-frame clones, not every one. Among approximately 180,000 clones listed, approximately 62% were seen once. Germline V gene lookup returns CDR1 SGHTA and CDR2 FQGTGA. This CDR3 is 12 amino acids long. Sorting of PBMCs yielded the CD4+ and CD8+ T cells. The origin of this receptor is a human donor with alopecia areata. Sample: CD4+ T cells sorted from blood, taken at week 0. The chain couples TRBV7-3 to TRBJ1-1; 7 bases align to TRBD1. Here the CDR3 DNA reads TGTGCCAGCAGCGGGGAGACAGGGTCCAAGATCTTT. Translation: CASSGETGSKIF.